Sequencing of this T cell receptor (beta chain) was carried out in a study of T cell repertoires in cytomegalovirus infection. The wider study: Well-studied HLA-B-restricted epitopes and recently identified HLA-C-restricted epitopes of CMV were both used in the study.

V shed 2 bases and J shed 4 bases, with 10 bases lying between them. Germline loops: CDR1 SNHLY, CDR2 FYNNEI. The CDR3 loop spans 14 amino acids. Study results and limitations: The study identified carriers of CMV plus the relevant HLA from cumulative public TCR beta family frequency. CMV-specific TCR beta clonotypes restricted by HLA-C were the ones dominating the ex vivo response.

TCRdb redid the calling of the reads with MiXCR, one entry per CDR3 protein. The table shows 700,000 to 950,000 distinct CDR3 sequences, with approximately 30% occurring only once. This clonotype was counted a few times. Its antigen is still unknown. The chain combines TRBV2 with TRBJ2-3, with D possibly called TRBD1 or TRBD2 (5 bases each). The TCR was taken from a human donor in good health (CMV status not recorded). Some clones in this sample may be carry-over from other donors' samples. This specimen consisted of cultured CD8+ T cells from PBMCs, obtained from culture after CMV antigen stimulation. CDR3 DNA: TGTGCCAGCAGTGAACCGGGGCGGGCAGATACGCAGTATTTT. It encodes CASSEPGRADTQYF.